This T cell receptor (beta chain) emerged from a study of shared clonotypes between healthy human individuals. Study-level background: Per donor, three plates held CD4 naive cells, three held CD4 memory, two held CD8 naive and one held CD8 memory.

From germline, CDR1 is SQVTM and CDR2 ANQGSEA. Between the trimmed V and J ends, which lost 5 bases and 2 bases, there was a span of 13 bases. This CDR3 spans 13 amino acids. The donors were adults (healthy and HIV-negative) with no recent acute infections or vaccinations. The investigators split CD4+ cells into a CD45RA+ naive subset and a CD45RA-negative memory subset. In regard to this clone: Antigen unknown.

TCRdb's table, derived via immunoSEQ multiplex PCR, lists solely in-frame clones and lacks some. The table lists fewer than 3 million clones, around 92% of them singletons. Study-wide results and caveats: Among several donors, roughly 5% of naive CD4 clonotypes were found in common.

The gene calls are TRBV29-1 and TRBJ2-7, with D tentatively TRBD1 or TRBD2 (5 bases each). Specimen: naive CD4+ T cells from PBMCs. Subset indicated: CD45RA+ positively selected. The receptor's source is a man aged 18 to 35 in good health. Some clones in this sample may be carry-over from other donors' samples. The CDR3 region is CSVRGTLTYEQYF. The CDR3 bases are TGCAGCGTTCGAGGGACGTTAACCTACGAGCAGTACTTC.